This TCR beta chain originates from a study of cytomegalovirus exposure and HLA in healthy donors (dated by TCRdb to between 2016 and 2019). General notes on the study: In an earlier analysis of about 560 of the donors, 250 to 300 Gb of sequence data and approximately 120 million unique TCR beta sequences from 180 million or so T cells were reported. Every discovery cohort repertoire had been produced on one sequencing platform. Among the approximately 430 genotyped donors, 75% to 90% belonged to the genetic ancestry cluster associated with self-reported Caucasian donors. Typing coverage varied by locus: roughly 620-640 donors for A, B, C, DRB1 and DQB1; 500 to 550 for DQA1; over 600 for DPA1; some 470 for DPB1. Around 320 gigabases of sequencing data and tens of millions of unique TCR sequences were included in an early release covering roughly 700 HLA-typed donors. To study patterns of TCR occurrence, a later analysis re-analyzed previously published TCR beta repertoires from under 750 donors and added high-resolution HLA genotyping. Among roughly 400 genotyped donors of the cohort, an average of about 240,000 unique TCR beta nucleotide sequences was sequenced per donor, of which approximately 19% were non-productive. HLA typing covered class I and class II loci at four-digit resolution. An earlier analysis of 500 to 750 of the donors applied high-throughput TCR beta sequencing to assess whether each TCR beta V gene segment acted as functional or pseudogenic. A later genetic analysis used genome-wide SNP genotypes for about 60% of the roughly 700 donors, treating that subset as a discovery cohort. The study was designed to test whether signatures of past pathogen exposure could be identified by cataloging public T cell receptors. A separate validation cohort of about 110 different subjects was used in addition to the approximately 640-subject first cohort. About 5 DR-DQ haplotypes were handled as single units for association and clustering, since linkage in the cohort was strong. The study combined high-throughput TCR immunosequencing, statistical association of individual TCRs with disease status, and machine learning to predict cytomegalovirus infection status. In the later analysis, no new phenotypic data were used to find candidate immune exposures; instead, reliance was placed on TCR beta sequences and their occurrence across donors. The study profiled the T cell repertoires of 500 to 800 subjects by immunosequencing and related them to cytomegalovirus serostatus. Donor age, sex, ethnicity and CMV serostatus were collected together with the repertoire data. Summary of the overall study and its limitations: Roughly uniform sequencing depth across donors was assumed in presence/absence analyses, although this assumption may not hold. Some IMGT-functional V segments, including TRBV6-2 and TRBV6-3, could not be told apart with the 87-base-pair reads, so those segments were excluded. In a later analysis, TCR association rates were found to vary across HLA loci, with the most associated TCRs seen for DRB1 alleles and the fewest for HLA-C alleles. The earlier analysis of fewer than 750 of the donors excluded some 16 rarely observed V segments, including chromosome 9 orphons, because counts were too low. The only immune exposure information available for the cohort was CMV serostatus. Several of the top co-occurrence clusters appeared to be linked to parvovirus B19, influenza, CMV and Epstein-Barr virus, according to a later analysis. The authors suggested that the approach could potentially be generalized to other disease states and immunological phenotypes. This cohort had only TCR beta chains sequenced, and the lack of alpha or paired-chain data limited which features could be detected. According to a later genetic analysis, donors in an Asian-associated ancestry cluster had fewer N-insertions in productive TCRs than the roughly 670-donor mean. In a later analysis, HLA-associated TCR beta chains were found to be more clonally expanded and to have lower generation probabilities than equally common non-associated chains. Assigning TCR associations to individual alleles was difficult when HLA alleles, especially DR and DQ, strongly co-occurred. Specific HLA alleles were associated with more than 15,000 TCR beta sequences at a false discovery rate of 0.05 in a later analysis. A further reported finding was that TCR beta sequences accurately predicted the HLA-A and HLA-B alleles for most subjects in the first cohort. Correlated functional status among segregating V segments might be attributable to linkage disequilibrium, but an unknown experimental factor could not be ruled out. The sequencing pipeline was judged likely to have produced a cluster of highly shared sequence variants as a technical artifact. A few of the identified cytomegalovirus-associated TCR beta chains were confirmed in vitro to be specific for cytomegalovirus antigens. Because HLA typing was missing for some donors at each locus, association tests included only the typed subset. A later analysis found that most CMV-associated TCR beta chains appeared HLA-restricted, with HLA associations seemingly driven largely by CMV exposure. The classifier was reported to diagnose cytomegalovirus status with high specificity and sensitivity in both the original cohort and the validation cohort. A later genetic analysis associated a missense DCLRE1C variant with V-gene and J-gene trimming of TCR beta chains, and an independent cohort replicated the association. Most TCR sequences were observed very rarely across donors, whereas some public TCRs were present in many individuals. The study listed approximately 150 TCR beta chains as associated with cytomegalovirus. An earlier analysis of approximately 570 of the donors showed that most TCR beta V segments appeared in productive rearrangements either about 90% or about 30% of the time, which broadly matched IMGT annotations.

The germline V gene yields SGHRS for CDR1 and YFSETQ for CDR2. Trimming leaves V shorter by 2 bases and J shorter by 5 bases, with the junction holding 7 bases beyond the gene matches. From the cysteine up to the phenylalanine, the CDR3 has a length of 15 residues. The DNA shown is the 45-base CDR3, in frame from base 1. Receptors were amplified or captured by the immunoSEQ multiplex PCR assay. A mixture of 60 forward primers for TCR Vbeta segments and 13 reverse primers for TCR Jbeta segments was used in the multiplex PCR. A multiplex PCR assay on genomic DNA amplified the CDR3 region of rearranged TCR beta genes. The Illumina HiSeq System was used to sequence the amplified TCR beta libraries as 87-base-pair reads. Concerning the study's data processing: A later analysis counted approximately 76 million unique TCR beta chains across the 666 repertoires, and some 11 million of these chains were shared by at least two donors. To remove PCR and sequencing errors, raw reads were error-corrected and collapsed into unique sequences using a nearest-neighbor algorithm that merged closely related sequences. CDR3 sequences were aligned to IMGT reference sequences to assign V, D and J gene segments. For a sequence to be retained, a match of at least six nucleotides was required to both a V gene segment and a J gene segment. A rearrangement was called productive if the CDR3 had no stop codons and remained in frame with V and J, and every other rearrangement was called non-productive. Following IMGT convention, CDR3 was defined as the stretch from the second conserved V-encoded cysteine up to the conserved J-encoded phenylalanine. The earlier analysis of about 570 of the donors excluded any sequence lacking an unambiguous match to a single V gene segment. An earlier analysis of fewer than 750 of the donors called V segments functional above 56.7% productive rearrangements and segregating when the between-donor standard deviation exceeded 5%. A statistical classification framework was built for diagnosing cytomegalovirus status from the catalog of TCR beta chain sequences. In a later analysis, V and J genes were assigned by comparing TCR nucleotide sequences against IMGT/GENE-DB human TR gene sequences. Using the TCRdist pipeline, a later analysis assigned CDR3 sequences along with most-parsimonious VDJ recombination scenarios. In a later analysis, each TCR beta chain was defined by its CDR3 amino acid sequence together with its V-gene family, and reads without a unique V-gene family were excluded. As a way to deal with suspected cross-contamination and a sequencing artifact, a later analysis dropped hundreds of nucleotide sequences that were highly shared and had low generation probability. In a later analysis, a clonal expansion index for each public chain was calculated from normalized within-repertoire ranks of inferred template counts. In a later analysis, generation probabilities were computed using a VDJ recombination model fitted to out-of-frame rearrangements, and the results were checked against IGoR. A later analysis scored TCR-TCR, TCR-HLA and TCR-CMV co-occurrence with hypergeometric tests, applying a repertoire-size bias correction to TCR pairs. False discovery rates were estimated in a later analysis by permuting HLA or CMV assignments 20 times. In a later analysis, co-occurring TCRs were grouped using DBSCAN, with TCRdist sequence similarity added in when clustering inside HLA-allele-positive subsets. Repertoires with fewer than 30,000 or more than 120,000 public chains, plus five repertoires with anomalous nucleotide sharing, were excluded from co-occurrence clustering. TCRdb took this table from immuneACCESS and kept in-frame rearrangements with V and J called. Such tables lack part of the clones; where checked against another copy, unresolved V genes explain under half of the gap, and the rest is unexplained. The V and J calls and the clone size are those of that table, but D and trimming were determined from the DNA. The sample table shows some 210,000 clones, and over 75% are seen once. More than 8.5% of the sample lies in the top ten.

In total, around 600 healthy bone marrow donors made up the cohort. All cohort members were sampled while nominally healthy, although unrecorded immune exposures were likely present. The donor was CMV seropositive and was included in the group of 270 or so seropositive cohort members. A peripheral blood sample was provided by each donor, and peripheral blood mononuclear cells were used for TCR beta sequencing. Genomic DNA extraction from the blood cell samples was performed with the Qiagen DNeasy Blood Extraction Kit. Comment on this clone: What this receptor recognizes is not known. No quality values exist for individual bases; no much larger clone is one base distant.

The chain is assembled from TRBV5-1 and TRBJ1-1; 9 central nucleotides agree with TRBD1. The sequencing input was PBMCs. This clonotype originated in a woman in her fifties or sixties in good health and CMV-seropositive. This receptor carries the CDR3 CASSLLDRGVTEAFF. The sequenced DNA: TGCGCCAGCAGCTTACTGGACAGGGGCGTGACTGAAGCTTTCTTT.